This paragraph covers one T cell receptor (beta chain) sequence. The sample contains more than one DNA sequence encoding this CDR3. After removal of 2 bases from V and 0 bases from J, the junction contained 1 base not matched to a gene. Per germline, CDR1 SGHRS and CDR2 YFSETQ. The CDR3 spans 15 residues. The source of the sample is a study of blood T cell repertoires in COVID-19. Turning to the study itself: COVID-19 samples, acute and convalescent, were from the United States, Italy and Spain.

TCRdb's copy holds only in-frame clones and misses some; the assay was immunoSEQ multiplex PCR. The sample consists of 160,000 or so clones, about nine tenths of them appearing once. This chain joins TRBV5-1 and TRBJ2-1; 8 nucleotides line up with TRBD1. The receptor comes from a woman in her fifties or sixties who had recovered from COVID-19. Sequencing was carried out using peripheral blood. This CDR3 reads CASSLGQGSYNEQFF. CDR3 sequence (DNA): TGCGCCAGCAGCTTAGGACAGGGCTCCTACAATGAGCAGTTCTTC.